The 31 T cell receptor beta chains listed next were all sequenced from one sample in a study of cytomegalovirus exposure and HLA in healthy donors (dated by TCRdb to about 2017). The library was made by the immunoSEQ multiplex PCR assay. The source is immuneACCESS, and TCRdb retained only in-frame sequences with V and J called. Part of the clones is not carried over; for the studies checked, unresolved V genes explain less than half of this, and the remainder is unexplained. This sample lists hundreds of thousands of clones; more than 85% were detected once. The top ten constitute around 12% of the sample. Sequences were obtained from PBMCs. The receptor set was obtained from a man between 18 and 35 years old in good health and CMV-seropositive.

The rearrangement links TRBV6-4 to TRBJ2-5, with 7 bases that match TRBD2. Germline-derived CDR1 and CDR2 are MRHNA and SNTAGT. The CDR3 runs to 15 residues. The ends lost 9 bases at V and 2 bases at J; junction bases unmatched: 12. Here the CDR3 reads CASLGLVAPQETQYF. The CDR3 DNA is TGTGCCAGTCTTGGACTAGTGGCCCCTCAAGAGACCCAGTACTTC.

The chain joins TRBV6-1 to TRBJ2-7; D is perhaps TRBD2 (6 bases). The CDR3 is made up of 13 amino acids. The germline V and J ends were trimmed by 2 bases and 3 bases, with 8 bases remaining between them. CDR1 is MNHNS and CDR2 is SASEGT in the germline V gene. The CDR3 sequence: CASSEWGDYEQYF. DNA of the CDR3: TGTGCCAGCAGTGAATGGGGGGACTACGAGCAGTACTTC.

The chain couples TRBV4-1 to TRBJ2-7, with D perhaps matching TRBD1 or TRBD2 (5 bases each). Per germline, CDR1 MGHRA and CDR2 YSYEKL. Deletions cut 4 bases from V and 5 bases from J, with 12 bases between. This CDR3 has 13 amino acids. The DNA of the CDR3 is TGCGCCAGCAGCCGGGGGACCTTGGACGAGCAGTACTTC. It specifies CASSRGTLDEQYF.

The gene calls are TRBV6-5 and TRBJ1-4, with D perhaps matching TRBD1 (6 bases). This CDR3 spans 12 amino acids. The ends were cut back, 6 bases at V and 7 bases at J, with 9 bases in the middle. Germline values: CDR1 MNHEY, CDR2 SVGAGI. The chain's CDR3 is CASREGGEKLFF. The CDR3 bases are TGTGCCAGCAGAGAAGGGGGTGAAAAACTGTTTTTT.

The chain couples TRBV18 to TRBJ2-2, with unresolved D. The germline V gene encodes CDR1 KGHSH and CDR2 LQKENI. This CDR3 is built from 14 residues. The V and J ends lost 2 bases and 3 bases respectively, with 7 bases between them. The CDR3 DNA sequence: TGTGCCAGCTCACCATCGGATTACACCGGGGAGCTGTTTTTT. This sequence encodes CASSPSDYTGELFF.

The chain uses TRBV30 and TRBJ2-7, with unresolved D. Trimming removed 1 base from V and 2 bases from J, with 9 bases in between. The CDR3 loop spans 13 amino acids. Germline CDR1 GTSNPN, CDR2 SVGIG (reference sequence). CDR3 sequence: CAWSGHPPYEQYF. The CDR3 region has the DNA TGTGCCTGGAGTGGCCATCCCCCCTACGAGCAGTACTTC.

This chain links TRBV7-6 with TRBJ2-3; D is unclear. There are 12 residues in the CDR3. The germline CDR1 and CDR2 sequences are SGHVS and FNYEAQ. V dropped 7 bases and J dropped 7 bases, with 12 bases sitting between them. CDR3 nucleotides: TGTGCCAGCACCATTGATAGAAATACGCAGTATTTT. This codes for CASTIDRNTQYF. Combining the CDR3 with reference TRBV7-6 and TRBJ2-3 gives the whole variable domain GAGVSQSPRYKVTKRGQDVALRCDPISGHVSLYWYRQALGQGPEFLTYFNYEAQQDKSGLPNDRFSAERPEGSISTLTIQRTEQRDSAMYRCASTIDRNTQYFGPGTRLTVL.

This chain joins TRBV2 and TRBJ2-1, with TRBD2 identical over 8 bases. The CDR3 consists of 15 residues. The V gene end was trimmed by 7 bases and the J gene end by 4 bases; junction bases not matched to a gene: 9. CDR1 SNHLY and CDR2 FYNNEI come from the germline V gene. The CDR3 here is CASKLTLADYNEQFF. The DNA of the CDR3 is TGTGCCAGCAAATTGACACTAGCGGATTACAATGAGCAGTTCTTC.

The table lists this clone with a count of one. The chain recombines TRBV5-3 with TRBJ1-1; no clear D. TRBV5-3 is an ORF for which the function is uncertain. CDR3 size: 15 residues. Trimming removed 7 bases at V and 2 bases at J, with 18 bases between. The CDR3 DNA follows: TGTGCCAGACAAGTTGCCAATCCATGTAACACTGAAGCTTTCTTT. It yields the protein CARQVANPCNTEAFF.

This chain uses TRBV28 with TRBJ2-1, with TRBD2 matching over 11 bases. Losses at the gene ends were 6 bases for V and 4 bases for J; bases not matched to a gene: 8. The CDR3 has 16 amino acids. Germline V gene lookup returns CDR1 MDHEN and CDR2 SYDVKM. The CDR3 nucleotides are TGTGCCAGCAGACTTAGCGGGAGGGCCATATACAATGAGCAGTTCTTC. Its translation: CASRLSGRAIYNEQFF.

The sample holds many counts of this clone. The V gene is TRBV7-9, the J gene TRBJ2-1; D not resolved. The V end was cut by 1 base, the J end by 4 bases, with 11 bases between. This CDR3 region has 15 residues. Germline-derived CDR1 and CDR2 are SEHNR and FQNEAQ (reference sequence). CDR3 sequence: CASSLGRVQYNEQFF. The CDR3 DNA is TGTGCCAGCAGCTTAGGTAGGGTTCAGTACAATGAGCAGTTCTTC.

The rearrangement joins TRBV4-1 to TRBJ2-6; D gene uncertain. The CDR3 is 16 amino acids. Germline CDR1 reads MGHRA; CDR2 reads YSYEKL. V was cut by 0 bases and J by 1 base, with 7 bases left in between. CDR3 DNA: TGCGCCAGCAGCCAAGAAAAGGATTCTGGGGCCAACGTCCTGACTTTC. Residues: CASSQEKDSGANVLTF.

The chain joins TRBV2 to TRBJ2-7; weak D call: TRBD2 (5 bases). V lost 1 base, J lost 6 bases, and 13 bases lay in between. The CDR3 extends over 14 amino acids. Germline-derived CDR1 and CDR2 are SNHLY and FYNNEI. The chain's CDR3 is CASSEVLAKGEQYF. CDR3 nucleotide sequence: TGTGCCAGCAGTGAAGTTTTAGCGAAAGGCGAGCAGTACTTC.

The chain employs TRBV28 and TRBJ2-7; weak D call: TRBD1 (5 bases). V was trimmed by 6 bases and J by 4 bases, leaving 10 bases between them. From germline, CDR1 is MDHEN and CDR2 SYDVKM. This CDR3 is built from 12 residues. DNA for the CDR3: TGTGCCAGCAGCGTGACAGTGTACGAGCAGTACTTC. Translated, it gives CASSVTVYEQYF.

The CDR3 bases are TGTGCCAGCAGCTTAGACAGGGAAGGGACGCAGTATTTT. It specifies CASSLDREGTQYF. V usage is TRBV7-8 and J usage is TRBJ2-3; tentative D call: TRBD1 (6 bases). Trimming pared 1 base from V and 9 bases from J, leaving 11 bases between. CDR1 is SGHVS, CDR2 FQNEAQ, per germline. The CDR3 runs to 13 residues.

This chain joins TRBV7-9 and TRBJ2-7; D ambiguous. Looked up from germline, CDR1 is SEHNR and CDR2 is FQNEAQ (reference sequence). There are 13 residues in the CDR3. V dropped 5 bases and J dropped 3 bases, with 11 bases sitting between them. The CDR3 coding sequence is TGTGCCAGCAGCCCGCCCGCATACTACGAGCAGTACTTC. Translation: CASSPPAYYEQYF.

The rearrangement uses TRBV5-1 and TRBJ2-1; D gene ambiguous. The CDR3 length is 12 residues. V was pared by 1 base and J by 5 bases, with 4 bases between. The germline V gene encodes CDR1 SGHRS and CDR2 YFSETQ. The CDR3 loop reads CASSLRHNEQFF. The CDR3 bases are TGCGCCAGCAGCTTGCGGCACAATGAGCAGTTCTTC.

This clone was seen a single time. The V call is TRBV5-1, the J call TRBJ2-7; no reliable D call. Germline CDR1 reads SGHRS; CDR2 reads YFSETQ. This CDR3 is built from 14 residues. Trimming stripped 3 bases from V and 2 bases from J, with 12 bases between. The CDR3 nucleotides read TGCGCCAGCAGCTCAACGGACGGACCCTACGAGCAGTACTTC. This gives the protein CASSSTDGPYEQYF.

The chain links TRBV6-5 to TRBJ1-1; weak D call: TRBD1 (5 bases). CDR3 length: 16 residues. Trimming took off 0 bases at V and 4 bases at J, with 15 bases between the two ends. Per germline, CDR1 MNHEY and CDR2 SVGAGI. CDR3 DNA sequence: TGTGCCAGCAGTTACTCGGCGGGGGAGGGGAGCACTGAAGCTTTCTTT. This codes for CASSYSAGEGSTEAFF.

The table lists this clone with a few counts. This may be a read error, as it is one base from a much larger clone. V and J are TRBV6-5 and TRBJ2-2, with 7 bases that match TRBD1. Trimming took 5 bases from V and 5 from J; bases not matched to a gene: 2. This CDR3 contains 13 residues. The V gene's germline CDR1 is MNHEY and CDR2 SVGAGI. CDR3 protein: CASSDRETGELFF. CDR3 bases: TGTGCCAGCAGTGACAGGGAAACCGGGGAGCTGTTTTTT.

V usage is TRBV9 and J usage is TRBJ2-3; tentative D call: TRBD2 (6 bases). V was shortened by 3 bases and J by 6 bases, with 17 bases between the two germline ends. Germline CDR1 SGDLS, CDR2 YYNGEE. The CDR3 spans 15 residues. CDR3 protein: CASSATGTLGDTQYF. CDR3 DNA sequence: TGTGCCAGCAGCGCGACGGGGACTTTGGGGGATACGCAGTATTTT.

The chain joins TRBV6-5 to TRBJ2-7, with D possibly TRBD1 on 6 matching bases. V lost 0 bases, J lost 5 bases, and 14 bases lay in between. Germline V gene lookup returns CDR1 MNHEY and CDR2 SVGAGI. The CDR3 sequence is 15 residues long. Here the CDR3 reads CASSYSRQGNNEQYF. The CDR3 DNA sequence: TGTGCCAGCAGTTACTCCCGGCAGGGGAACAACGAGCAGTACTTC.

J is TRBJ1-5 and V is TRBV28; D gene ambiguous. Trimming took 4 bases from V and 8 from J, leaving 9 bases between them. CDR3 size: 12 residues. Germline CDR1 reads MDHEN; CDR2 reads SYDVKM. The CDR3 DNA sequence: TGTGCCAGCAGTTCCCCGATGGAGCCCCAGCATTTT. The encoded protein is CASSSPMEPQHF. Complete variable domain (other parts from reference TRBV28 and TRBJ1-5): DVKVTQSSRYLVKRTGEKVFLECVQDMDHENMFWYRQDPGLGLRLIYFSYDVKMKEKGDIPEGYSVSREKKERFSLILESASTNQTSMYLCASSSPMEPQHFGDGTRLSIL.

The chain recombines TRBV9 with TRBJ2-1, with TRBD2 matching over 11 bases. After removal of 4 bases from V and 4 bases from J, the junction contained 7 bases not matched to a gene. The CDR3 is 16 amino acids. CDR1 and CDR2 from the germline V gene are SGDLS and YYNGEE. In DNA form, the CDR3 reads TGTGCCAGCAGCCTTGCGACTAGCGGGATTTACAATGAGCAGTTCTTC. It encodes CASSLATSGIYNEQFF.

The chain links TRBV19 to TRBJ2-1, with TRBD2 matching over 11 bases. This CDR3 is built from 15 residues. Losses at the gene ends were 6 bases for V and 4 bases for J; bases not matched to a gene: 5. Germline assignment: CDR1 LNHDA and CDR2 SQIVND (reference sequence). DNA for the CDR3: TGTGCCAGTAGGAATAGCGGGAGGGGGTACAATGAGCAGTTCTTC. This translates into CASRNSGRGYNEQFF.

The V gene is TRBV2, the J gene TRBJ1-1, with 7 bases fitting TRBD1. Germline CDR1 SNHLY, CDR2 FYNNEI. The CDR3 length is 14 residues. Trimming took 6 bases from V and 1 from J; bases not matched to a gene: 5. The DNA of the CDR3 is TGTGCCAGCAGAGACAGGGAGACGAACACTGAAGCTTTCTTT. Encoded protein: CASRDRETNTEAFF. The full variable domain, its missing parts supplied by reference TRBV2 and TRBJ1-1, is EPEVTQTPSHQVTQMGQEVILRCVPISNHLYFYWYRQILGQKVEFLVSFYNNEISEKSEIFDDQFSVERPDGSNFTLKIRSTKLEDSAMYFCASRDRETNTEAFFGQGTRLTVV.

The chain carries TRBV14 and TRBJ2-7; maybe TRBD2 (6 bases). V lost 3 bases and J 4 bases, leaving 19 bases between the germline ends. The CDR3 totals 16 residues. CDR1 is SGHDN, CDR2 FVKESK, per germline. The CDR3, as DNA: TGTGCCAGCAGCCATGCCTTACGGCTAGCGCCATACGAGCAGTACTTC. Amino acids: CASSHALRLAPYEQYF.

The chain joins TRBV11-2 to TRBJ1-1; D possibly corresponds to TRBD1 (6 bases). Germline-derived CDR1 and CDR2 are SGHAT and FQNNGV. CDR3 length equals 15 residues. Trimming shortened V by 0 bases and J by 1 base, and 9 bases separated the two germline ends. CDR3 protein: CASSLDLTGNTEAFF. CDR3 bases: TGTGCCAGCAGCTTAGATCTGACAGGGAACACTGAAGCTTTCTTT.

This sequence joins TRBV28 and TRBJ1-4; D might be TRBD1 (5 bases). Germline CDR1 reads MDHEN; CDR2 reads SYDVKM. V lost 3 bases and J lost 7, with 21 bases in between. The CDR3 is 17 residues long. CDR3 loop: CASSFFPSGTEGEKLFF. The CDR3 nucleotides read TGTGCCAGCAGTTTTTTTCCATCCGGGACCGAGGGTGAAAAACTGTTTTTT.

A word on this clone: Other DNA sequences of this sample code for an identical CDR3. The rearrangement links TRBV5-1 to TRBJ1-1, with D maybe TRBD1 (6 bases). The CDR3 length is 12 residues. CDR1 SGHRS and CDR2 YFSETQ come from the germline V gene. Trimming removed 0 bases at V and 8 bases at J, with 8 bases between. This chain's CDR3 is CASSLGQGEAFF. The CDR3 nucleotides read TGCGCCAGCAGCTTGGGGCAGGGGGAAGCTTTCTTT.

The chain has TRBV7-9 and TRBJ2-1, with 7 bases lining up with TRBD2. J lost 9 bases, V lost 1 base, and 9 bases had no gene match. The CDR3 is made up of 15 amino acids. Germline-derived CDR1 and CDR2 are SEHNR and FQNEAQ (reference sequence). The CDR3 DNA follows: TGTGCCAGCAGCTTAGAGCGGGGTACGGGGAGTGAGCAGTTCTTC. Its translation: CASSLERGTGSEQFF.